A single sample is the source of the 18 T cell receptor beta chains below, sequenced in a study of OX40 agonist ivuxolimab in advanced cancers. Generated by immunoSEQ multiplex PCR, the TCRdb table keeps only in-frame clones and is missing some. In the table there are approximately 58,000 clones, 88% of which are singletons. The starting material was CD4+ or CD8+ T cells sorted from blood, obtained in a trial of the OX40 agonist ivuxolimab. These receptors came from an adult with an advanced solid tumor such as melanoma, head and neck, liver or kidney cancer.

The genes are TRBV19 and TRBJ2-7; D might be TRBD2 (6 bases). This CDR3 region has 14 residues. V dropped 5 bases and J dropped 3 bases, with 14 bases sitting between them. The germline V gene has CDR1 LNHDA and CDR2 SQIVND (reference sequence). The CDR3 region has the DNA TGTGCCAGTAGTTTCTACAGGCGGGACTACGAGCAGTACTTC. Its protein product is CASSFYRRDYEQYF. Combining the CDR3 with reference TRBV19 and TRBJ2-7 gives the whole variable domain DGGITQSPKYLFRKEGQNVTLSCEQNLNHDAMYWYRQDPGQGLRLIYYSQIVNDFQKGDIAEGYSVSREKKESFPLTVTSAQKNPTAFYLCASSFYRRDYEQYFGPGTRLTVT.

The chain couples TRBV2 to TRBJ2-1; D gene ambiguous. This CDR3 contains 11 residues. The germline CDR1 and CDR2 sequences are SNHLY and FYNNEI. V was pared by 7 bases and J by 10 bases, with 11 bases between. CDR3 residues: CASTPQFEQFF. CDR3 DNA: TGTGCCAGCACCCCCCAGTTCGAGCAGTTCTTC. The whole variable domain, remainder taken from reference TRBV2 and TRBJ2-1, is EPEVTQTPSHQVTQMGQEVILRCVPISNHLYFYWYRQILGQKVEFLVSFYNNEISEKSEIFDDQFSVERPDGSNFTLKIRSTKLEDSAMYFCASTPQFEQFFGPGTRLTVL.

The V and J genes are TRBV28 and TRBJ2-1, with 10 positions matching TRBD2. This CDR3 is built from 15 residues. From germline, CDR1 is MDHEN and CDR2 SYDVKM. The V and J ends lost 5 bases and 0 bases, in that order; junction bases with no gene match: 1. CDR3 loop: CASSTSGTSYNEQFF. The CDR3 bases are TGTGCCAGCAGTACTAGCGGGACCTCCTACAATGAGCAGTTCTTC. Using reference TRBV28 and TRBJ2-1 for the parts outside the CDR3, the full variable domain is DVKVTQSSRYLVKRTGEKVFLECVQDMDHENMFWYRQDPGLGLRLIYFSYDVKMKEKGDIPEGYSVSREKKERFSLILESASTNQTSMYLCASSTSGTSYNEQFFGPGTRLTVL.

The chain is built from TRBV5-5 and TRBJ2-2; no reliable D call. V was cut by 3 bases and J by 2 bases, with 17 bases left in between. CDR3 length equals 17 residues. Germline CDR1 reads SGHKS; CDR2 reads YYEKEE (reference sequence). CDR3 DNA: TGTGCCAGCAGCTCCCAGCAGCTGAGGTTTAACACCGGGGAGCTGTTTTTT. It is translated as CASSSQQLRFNTGELFF.

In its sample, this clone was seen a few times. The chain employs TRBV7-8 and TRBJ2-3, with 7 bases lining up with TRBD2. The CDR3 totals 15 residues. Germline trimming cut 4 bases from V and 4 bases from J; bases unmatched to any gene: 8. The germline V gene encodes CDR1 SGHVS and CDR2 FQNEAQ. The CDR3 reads CASSSPTGGADTQYF. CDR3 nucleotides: TGTGCCAGCAGCTCCCCAACGGGAGGCGCAGATACGCAGTATTTT.

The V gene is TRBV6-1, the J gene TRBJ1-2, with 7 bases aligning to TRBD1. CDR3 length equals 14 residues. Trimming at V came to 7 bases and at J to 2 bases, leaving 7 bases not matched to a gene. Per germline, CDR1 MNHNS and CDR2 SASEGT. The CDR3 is CASTSRDRNYGYTF. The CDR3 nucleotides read TGTGCCAGCACCTCCAGGGACAGAAACTATGGCTACACCTTC.

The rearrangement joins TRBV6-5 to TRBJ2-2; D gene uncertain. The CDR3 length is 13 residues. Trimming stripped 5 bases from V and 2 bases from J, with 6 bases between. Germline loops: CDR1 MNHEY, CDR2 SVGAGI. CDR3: CASSGFNTGELFF. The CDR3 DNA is TGTGCCAGCAGTGGATTTAACACCGGGGAGCTGTTTTTT.

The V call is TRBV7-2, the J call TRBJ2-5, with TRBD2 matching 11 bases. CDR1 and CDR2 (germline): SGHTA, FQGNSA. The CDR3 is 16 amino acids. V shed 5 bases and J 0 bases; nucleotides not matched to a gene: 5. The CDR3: CASSPRLAGHQETQYF. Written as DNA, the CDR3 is TGTGCCAGCAGCCCGAGACTAGCGGGGCACCAAGAGACCCAGTACTTC.

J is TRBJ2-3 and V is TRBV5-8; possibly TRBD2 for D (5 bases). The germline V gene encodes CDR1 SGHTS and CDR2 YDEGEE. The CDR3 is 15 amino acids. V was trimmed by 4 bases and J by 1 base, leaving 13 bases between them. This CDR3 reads CASSRRQRRTDTQYF. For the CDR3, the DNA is TGTGCCAGCAGCCGCCGCCAGCGGCGCACAGATACGCAGTATTTT.

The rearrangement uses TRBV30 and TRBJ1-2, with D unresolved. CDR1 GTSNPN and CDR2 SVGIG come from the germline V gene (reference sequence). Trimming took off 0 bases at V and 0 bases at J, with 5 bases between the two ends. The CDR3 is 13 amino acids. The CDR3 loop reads CAWSVGSNYGYTF. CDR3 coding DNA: TGTGCCTGGAGTGTAGGTTCTAACTATGGCTACACCTTC. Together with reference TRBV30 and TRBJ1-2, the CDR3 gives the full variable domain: SQTIHQWPATLVQPVGSPLSLECTVEGTSNPNLYWYRQAAGRGLQLLFYSVGIGQISSEVPQNLSASRPQDRQFILSSKKLLLSDSGFYLCAWSVGSNYGYTFGSGTRLTVV.

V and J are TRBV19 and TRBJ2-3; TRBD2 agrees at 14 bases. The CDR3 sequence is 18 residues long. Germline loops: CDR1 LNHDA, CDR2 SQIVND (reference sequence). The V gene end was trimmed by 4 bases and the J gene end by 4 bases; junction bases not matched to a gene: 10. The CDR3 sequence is CASSSPTSGRAEPDTQYF. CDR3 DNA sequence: TGTGCCAGTAGTAGCCCGACTAGCGGGAGGGCCGAACCAGATACGCAGTATTTT.

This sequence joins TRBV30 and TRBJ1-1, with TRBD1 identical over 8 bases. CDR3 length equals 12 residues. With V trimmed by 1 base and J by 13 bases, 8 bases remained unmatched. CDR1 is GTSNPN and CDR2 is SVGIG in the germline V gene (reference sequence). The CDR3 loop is CAWSEGTGTLFF. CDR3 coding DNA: TGTGCCTGGAGTGAGGGGACAGGAACCCTTTTCTTT.

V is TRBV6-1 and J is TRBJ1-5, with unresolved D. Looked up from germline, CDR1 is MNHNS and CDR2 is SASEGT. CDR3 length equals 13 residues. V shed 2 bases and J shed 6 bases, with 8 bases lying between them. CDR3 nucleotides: TGTGCCAGCAGTGAAAGCAGGTCTCAGCCCCAGCATTTT. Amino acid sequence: CASSESRSQPQHF.

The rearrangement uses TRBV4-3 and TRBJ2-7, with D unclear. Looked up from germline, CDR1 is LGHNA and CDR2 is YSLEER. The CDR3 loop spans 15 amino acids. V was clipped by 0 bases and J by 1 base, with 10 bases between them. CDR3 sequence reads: CASSQEPSVSYEQYF. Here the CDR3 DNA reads TGCGCCAGCAGCCAAGAGCCAAGCGTATCCTACGAGCAGTACTTC.

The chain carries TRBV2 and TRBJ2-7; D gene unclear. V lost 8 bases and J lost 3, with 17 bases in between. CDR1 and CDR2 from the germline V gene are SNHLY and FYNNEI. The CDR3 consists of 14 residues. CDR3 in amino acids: CASESLGALYEQYF. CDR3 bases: TGTGCCAGCGAATCTTTGGGCGCTCTCTACGAGCAGTACTTC.

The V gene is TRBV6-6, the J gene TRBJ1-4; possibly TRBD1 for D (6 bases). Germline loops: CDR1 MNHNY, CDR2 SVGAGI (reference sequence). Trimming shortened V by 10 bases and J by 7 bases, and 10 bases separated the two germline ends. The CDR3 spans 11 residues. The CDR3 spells CATRGGEKLFF. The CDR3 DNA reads TGTGCCACCCGAGGGGGTGAAAAACTGTTTTTT.

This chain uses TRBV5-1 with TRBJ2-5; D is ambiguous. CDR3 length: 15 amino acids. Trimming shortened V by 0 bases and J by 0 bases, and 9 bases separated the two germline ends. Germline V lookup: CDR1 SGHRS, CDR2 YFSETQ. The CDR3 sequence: CASSLGVGYQETQYF. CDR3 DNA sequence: TGCGCCAGCAGCTTGGGAGTTGGGTACCAAGAGACCCAGTACTTC.

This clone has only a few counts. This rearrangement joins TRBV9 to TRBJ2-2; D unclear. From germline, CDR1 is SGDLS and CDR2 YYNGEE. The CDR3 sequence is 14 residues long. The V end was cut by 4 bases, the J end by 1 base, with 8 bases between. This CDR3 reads CASSRRENTGELFF. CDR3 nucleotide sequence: TGTGCCAGCAGCAGACGTGAGAACACCGGGGAGCTGTTTTTT. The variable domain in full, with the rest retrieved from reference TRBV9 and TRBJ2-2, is DSGVTQTPKHLITATGQRVTLRCSPRSGDLSVYWYQQSLDQGLQFLIQYYNGEERAKGNILERFSAQQFPDLHSELNLSSLELGDSALYFCASSRRENTGELFFGEGSRLTVL.